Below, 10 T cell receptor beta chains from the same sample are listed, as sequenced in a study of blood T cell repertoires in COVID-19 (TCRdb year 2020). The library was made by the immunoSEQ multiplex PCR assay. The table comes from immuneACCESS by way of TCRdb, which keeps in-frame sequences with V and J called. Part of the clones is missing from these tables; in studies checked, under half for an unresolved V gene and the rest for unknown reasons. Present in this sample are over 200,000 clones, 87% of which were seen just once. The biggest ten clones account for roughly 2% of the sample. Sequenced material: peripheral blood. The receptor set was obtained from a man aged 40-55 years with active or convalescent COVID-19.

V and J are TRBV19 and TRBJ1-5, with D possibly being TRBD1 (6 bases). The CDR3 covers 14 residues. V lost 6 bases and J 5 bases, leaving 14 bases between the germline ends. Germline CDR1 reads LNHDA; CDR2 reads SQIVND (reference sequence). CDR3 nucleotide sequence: TGTGCCAGTAGACCTCGAGGGGGAGATCAGCCCCAGCATTTT. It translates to CASRPRGGDQPQHF.

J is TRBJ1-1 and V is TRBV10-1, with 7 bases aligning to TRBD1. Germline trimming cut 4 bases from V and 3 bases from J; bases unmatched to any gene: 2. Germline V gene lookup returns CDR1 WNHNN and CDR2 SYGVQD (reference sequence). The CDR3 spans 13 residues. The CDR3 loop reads CASSVGQDTEAFF. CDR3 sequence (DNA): TGCGCCAGCAGTGTAGGACAGGACACTGAAGCTTTCTTT.

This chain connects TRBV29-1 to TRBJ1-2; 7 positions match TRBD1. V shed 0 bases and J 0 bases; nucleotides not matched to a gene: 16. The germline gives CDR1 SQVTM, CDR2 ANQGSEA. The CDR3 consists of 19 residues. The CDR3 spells CSVEDRSWDRFPANYGYTF. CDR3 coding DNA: TGCAGCGTTGAAGATAGATCGTGGGACAGATTCCCGGCTAACTATGGCTACACCTTC.

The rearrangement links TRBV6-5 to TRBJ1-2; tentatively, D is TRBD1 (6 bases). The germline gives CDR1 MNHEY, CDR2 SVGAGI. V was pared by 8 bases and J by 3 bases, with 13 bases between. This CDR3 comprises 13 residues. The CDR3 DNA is TGTGCCAGCCGACAGGTTAGAGACTATGGCTACACCTTC. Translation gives CASRQVRDYGYTF.

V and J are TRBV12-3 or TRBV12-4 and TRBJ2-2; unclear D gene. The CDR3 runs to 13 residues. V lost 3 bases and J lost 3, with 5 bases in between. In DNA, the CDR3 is TGTGCCAGCAGTTTTCGGTACACCGGGGAGCTGTTTTTT. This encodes CASSFRYTGELFF.

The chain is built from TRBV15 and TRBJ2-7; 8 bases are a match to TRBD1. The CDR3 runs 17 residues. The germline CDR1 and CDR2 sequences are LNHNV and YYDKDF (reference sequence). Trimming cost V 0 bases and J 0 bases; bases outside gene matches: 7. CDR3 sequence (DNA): TGTGCCACCAGCAGAGATCGGGGGACAGGTATCTCCTACGAGCAGTACTTC. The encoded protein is CATSRDRGTGISYEQYF.

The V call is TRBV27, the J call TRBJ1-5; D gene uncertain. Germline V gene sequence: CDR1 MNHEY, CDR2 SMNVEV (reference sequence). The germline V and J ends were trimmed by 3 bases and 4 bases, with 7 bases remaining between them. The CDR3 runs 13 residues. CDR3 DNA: TGTGCCAGCAGTTTGGCCGATAATCAGCCCCAGCATTTT. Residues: CASSLADNQPQHF.

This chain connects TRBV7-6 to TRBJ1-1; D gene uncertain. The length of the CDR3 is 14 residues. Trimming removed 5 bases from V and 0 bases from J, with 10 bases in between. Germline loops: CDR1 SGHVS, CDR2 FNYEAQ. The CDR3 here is CASSINGLNTEAFF. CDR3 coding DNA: TGTGCCAGCAGCATCAACGGGTTGAACACTGAAGCTTTCTTT.

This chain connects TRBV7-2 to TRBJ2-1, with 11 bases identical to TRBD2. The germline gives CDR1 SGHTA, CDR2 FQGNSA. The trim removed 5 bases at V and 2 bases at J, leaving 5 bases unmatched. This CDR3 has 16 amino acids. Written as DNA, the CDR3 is TGTGCCAGCAGCGCCCCGACTAGCGGGGCCTACAATGAGCAGTTCTTC. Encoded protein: CASSAPTSGAYNEQFF.

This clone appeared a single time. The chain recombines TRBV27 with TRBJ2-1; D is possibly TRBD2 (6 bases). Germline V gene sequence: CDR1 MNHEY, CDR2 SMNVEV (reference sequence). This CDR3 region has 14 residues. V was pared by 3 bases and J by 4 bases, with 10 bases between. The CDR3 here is CASSFGLAYNEQFF. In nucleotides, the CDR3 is TGTGCCAGCAGTTTCGGCCTAGCGTACAATGAGCAGTTCTTC.